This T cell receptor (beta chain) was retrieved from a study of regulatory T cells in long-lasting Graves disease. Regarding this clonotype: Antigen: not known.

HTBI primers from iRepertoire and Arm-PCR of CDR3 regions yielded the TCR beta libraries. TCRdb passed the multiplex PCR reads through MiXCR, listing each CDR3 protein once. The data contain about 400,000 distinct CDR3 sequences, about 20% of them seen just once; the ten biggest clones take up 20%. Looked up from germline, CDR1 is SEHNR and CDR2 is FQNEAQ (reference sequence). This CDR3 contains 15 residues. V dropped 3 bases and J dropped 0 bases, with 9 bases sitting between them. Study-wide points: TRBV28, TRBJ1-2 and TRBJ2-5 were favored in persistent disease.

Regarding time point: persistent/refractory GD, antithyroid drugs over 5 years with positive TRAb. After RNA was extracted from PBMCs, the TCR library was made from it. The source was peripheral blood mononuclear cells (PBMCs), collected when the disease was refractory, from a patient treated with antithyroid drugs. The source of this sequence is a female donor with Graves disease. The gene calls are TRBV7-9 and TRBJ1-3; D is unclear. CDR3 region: CASSFATVSGNTIYF. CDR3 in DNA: TGTGCCAGCAGCTTTGCCACAGTCTCTGGAAACACCATATATTTT.